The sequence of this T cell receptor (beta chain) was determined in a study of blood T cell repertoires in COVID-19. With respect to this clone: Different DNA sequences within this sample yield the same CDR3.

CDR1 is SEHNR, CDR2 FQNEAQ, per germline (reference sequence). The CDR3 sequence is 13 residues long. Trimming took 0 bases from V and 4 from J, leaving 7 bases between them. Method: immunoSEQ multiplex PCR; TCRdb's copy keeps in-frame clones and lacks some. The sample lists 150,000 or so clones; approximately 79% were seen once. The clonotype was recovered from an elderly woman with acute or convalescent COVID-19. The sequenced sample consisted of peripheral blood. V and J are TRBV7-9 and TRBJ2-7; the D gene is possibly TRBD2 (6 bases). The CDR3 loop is CASSLAGGYEQYF. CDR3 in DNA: TGTGCCAGCAGCTTAGCGGGGGGTTACGAGCAGTACTTC.